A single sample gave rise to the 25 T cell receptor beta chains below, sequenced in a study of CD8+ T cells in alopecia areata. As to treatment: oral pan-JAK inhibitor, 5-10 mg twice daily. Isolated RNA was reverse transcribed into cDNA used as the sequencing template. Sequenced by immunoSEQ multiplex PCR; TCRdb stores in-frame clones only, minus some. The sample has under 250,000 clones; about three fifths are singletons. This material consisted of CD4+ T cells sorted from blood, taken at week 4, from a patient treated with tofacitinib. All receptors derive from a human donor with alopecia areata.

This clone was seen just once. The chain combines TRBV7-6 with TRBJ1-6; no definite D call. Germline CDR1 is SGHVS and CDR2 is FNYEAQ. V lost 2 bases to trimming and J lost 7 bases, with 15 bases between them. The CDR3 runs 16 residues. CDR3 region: CASSLTSPASNSPLHF. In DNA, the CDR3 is TGTGCCAGCAGCTTAACCAGTCCGGCCTCCAATTCACCCCTCCACTTT.

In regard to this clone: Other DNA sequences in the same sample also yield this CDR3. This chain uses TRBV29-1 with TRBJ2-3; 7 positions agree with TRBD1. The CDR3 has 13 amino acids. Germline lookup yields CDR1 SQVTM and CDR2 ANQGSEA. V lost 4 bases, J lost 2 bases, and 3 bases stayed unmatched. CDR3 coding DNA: TGCAGCGTTGGGGGACAGCACACAGATACGCAGTATTTT. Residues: CSVGGQHTDTQYF.

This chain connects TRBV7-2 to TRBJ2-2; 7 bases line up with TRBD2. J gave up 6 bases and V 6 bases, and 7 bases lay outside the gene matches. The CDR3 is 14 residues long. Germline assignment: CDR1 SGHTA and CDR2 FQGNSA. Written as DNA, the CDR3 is TGTGCCAGCAGGGGGAGCGGGACCGCCGGGGAGCTGTTTTTT. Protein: CASRGSGTAGELFF.

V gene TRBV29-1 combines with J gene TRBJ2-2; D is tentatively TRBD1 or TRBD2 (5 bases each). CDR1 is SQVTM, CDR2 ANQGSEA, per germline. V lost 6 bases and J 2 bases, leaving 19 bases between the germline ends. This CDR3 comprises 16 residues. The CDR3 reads CSVPQGPNINTGELFF. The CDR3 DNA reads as TGCAGCGTACCTCAGGGACCCAACATCAACACCGGGGAGCTGTTTTTT.

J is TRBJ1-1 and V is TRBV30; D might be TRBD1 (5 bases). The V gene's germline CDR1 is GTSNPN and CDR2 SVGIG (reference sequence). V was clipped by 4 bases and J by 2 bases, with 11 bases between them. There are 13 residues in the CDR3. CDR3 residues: CAWKYGDNTEAFF. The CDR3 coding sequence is TGTGCCTGGAAATACGGGGACAACACTGAAGCTTTCTTT.

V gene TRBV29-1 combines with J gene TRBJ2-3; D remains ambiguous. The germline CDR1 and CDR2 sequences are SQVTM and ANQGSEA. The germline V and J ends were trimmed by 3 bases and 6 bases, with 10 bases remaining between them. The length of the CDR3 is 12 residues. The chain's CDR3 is CSVDLGADTQYF. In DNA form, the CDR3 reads TGCAGCGTTGACCTGGGCGCGGATACGCAGTATTTT.

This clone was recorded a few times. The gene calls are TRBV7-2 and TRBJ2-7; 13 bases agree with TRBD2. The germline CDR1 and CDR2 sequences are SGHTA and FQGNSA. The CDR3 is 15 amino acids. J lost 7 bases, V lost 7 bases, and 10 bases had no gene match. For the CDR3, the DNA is TGTGCCAGCAAACTATCTCAGGGACTAGCGGGGGAGCAGTACTTC. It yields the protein CASKLSQGLAGEQYF.

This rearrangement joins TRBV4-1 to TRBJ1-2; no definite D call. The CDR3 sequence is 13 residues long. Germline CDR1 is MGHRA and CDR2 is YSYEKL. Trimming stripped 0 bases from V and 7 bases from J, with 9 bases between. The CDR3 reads CASSQEGGIGYTF. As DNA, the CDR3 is TGCGCCAGCAGCCAAGAAGGAGGGATTGGCTACACCTTC.

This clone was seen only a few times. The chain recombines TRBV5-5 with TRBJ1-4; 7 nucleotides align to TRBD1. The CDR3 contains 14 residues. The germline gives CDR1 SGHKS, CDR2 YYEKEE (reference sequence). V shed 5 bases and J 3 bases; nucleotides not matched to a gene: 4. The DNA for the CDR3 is TGTGCCAGCAGGGCGACAGGGCCTAATGAAAAACTGTTTTTT. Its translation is CASRATGPNEKLFF.

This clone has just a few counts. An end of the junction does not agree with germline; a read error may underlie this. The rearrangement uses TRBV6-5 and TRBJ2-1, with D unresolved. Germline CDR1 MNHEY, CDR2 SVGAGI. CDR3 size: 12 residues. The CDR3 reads CAISDGEHEQFF. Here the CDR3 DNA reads TGTGCCATCAGTGATGGGGAACATGAGCAGTTCTTC.

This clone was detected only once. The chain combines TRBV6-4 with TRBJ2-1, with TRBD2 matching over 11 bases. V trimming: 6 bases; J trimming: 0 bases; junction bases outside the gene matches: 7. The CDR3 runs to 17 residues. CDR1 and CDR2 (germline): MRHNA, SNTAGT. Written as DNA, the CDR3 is TGTGCCAGCAGCCCCAGACTAGCGGGGTTCTCCTACAATGAGCAGTTCTTC. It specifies CASSPRLAGFSYNEQFF.

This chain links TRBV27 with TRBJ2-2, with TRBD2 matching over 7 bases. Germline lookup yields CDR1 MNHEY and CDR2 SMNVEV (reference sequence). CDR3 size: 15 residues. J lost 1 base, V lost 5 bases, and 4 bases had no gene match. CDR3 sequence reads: CASSTTSVNTGELFF. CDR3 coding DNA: TGTGCCAGCAGTACTACTAGCGTGAACACCGGGGAGCTGTTTTTT.

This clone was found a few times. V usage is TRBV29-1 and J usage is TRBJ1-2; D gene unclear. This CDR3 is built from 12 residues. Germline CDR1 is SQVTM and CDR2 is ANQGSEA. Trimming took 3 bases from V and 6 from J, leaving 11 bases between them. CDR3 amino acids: CSVEKPGDGYTF. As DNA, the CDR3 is TGCAGCGTTGAGAAGCCCGGAGATGGCTACACCTTC.

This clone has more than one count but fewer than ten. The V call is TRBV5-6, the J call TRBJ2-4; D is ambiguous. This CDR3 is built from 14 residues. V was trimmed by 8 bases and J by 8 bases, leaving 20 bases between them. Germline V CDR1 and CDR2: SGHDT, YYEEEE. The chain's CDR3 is CASTRRGEVDIQYF. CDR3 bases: TGTGCCAGTACTCGACGTGGAGAAGTCGACATTCAGTACTTC.

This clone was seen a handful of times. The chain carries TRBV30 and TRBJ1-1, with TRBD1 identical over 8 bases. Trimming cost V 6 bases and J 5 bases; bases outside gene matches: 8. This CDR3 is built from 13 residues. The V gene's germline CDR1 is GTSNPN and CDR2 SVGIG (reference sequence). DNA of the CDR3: TGTGCCTGCACTCCAGGGGGCATGACTGAAGCTTTCTTT. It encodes CACTPGGMTEAFF.

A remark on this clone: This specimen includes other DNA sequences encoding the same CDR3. This CDR3 reads CASSLVGGGSEAFF. Here the CDR3 DNA reads TGTGCCAGCAGCTTAGTAGGGGGTGGGAGTGAAGCTTTCTTT. V usage is TRBV7-2 and J usage is TRBJ1-1, with D possibly matching TRBD1 (6 bases). V was clipped by 1 base and J by 7 bases, with 13 bases between them. The germline gives CDR1 SGHTA, CDR2 FQGNSA. The CDR3 contains 14 residues.

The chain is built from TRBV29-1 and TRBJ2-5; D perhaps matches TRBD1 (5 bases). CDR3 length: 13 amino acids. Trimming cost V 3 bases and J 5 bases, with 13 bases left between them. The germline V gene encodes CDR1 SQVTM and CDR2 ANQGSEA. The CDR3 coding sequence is TGCAGCGTTGAGGGCAGGGCCGTCGAGACCCAGTACTTC. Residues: CSVEGRAVETQYF. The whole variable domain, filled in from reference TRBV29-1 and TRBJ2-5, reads SAVISQKPSRDICQRGTSLTIQCQVDSQVTMMFWYRQQPGQSLTLIATANQGSEATYESGFVIDKFPISRPNLTFSTLTVSNMSPEDSSIYLCSVEGRAVETQYFGPGTRLLVL.

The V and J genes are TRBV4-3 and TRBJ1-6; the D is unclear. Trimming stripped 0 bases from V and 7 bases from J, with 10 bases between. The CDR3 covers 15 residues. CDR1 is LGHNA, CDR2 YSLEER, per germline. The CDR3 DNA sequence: TGCGCCAGCAGCCAAGAGGGTAGAGGGAATTCACCCCTCCACTTT. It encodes CASSQEGRGNSPLHF.

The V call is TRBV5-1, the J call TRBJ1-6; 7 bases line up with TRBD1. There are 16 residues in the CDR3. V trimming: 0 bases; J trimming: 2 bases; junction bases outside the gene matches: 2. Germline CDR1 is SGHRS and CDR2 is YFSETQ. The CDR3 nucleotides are TGCGCCAGCAGCTTGGCCGGGACAGCCTATAATTCACCCCTCCACTTT. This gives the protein CASSLAGTAYNSPLHF.

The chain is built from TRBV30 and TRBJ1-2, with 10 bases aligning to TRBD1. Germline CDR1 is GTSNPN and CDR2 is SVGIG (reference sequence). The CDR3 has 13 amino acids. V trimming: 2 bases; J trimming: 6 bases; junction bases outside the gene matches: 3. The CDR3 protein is CAWSRQGADGYTF. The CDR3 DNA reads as TGTGCCTGGAGTAGACAGGGGGCCGATGGCTACACCTTC. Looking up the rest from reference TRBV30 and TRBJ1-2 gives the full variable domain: SQTIHQWPATLVQPVGSPLSLECTVEGTSNPNLYWYRQAAGRGLQLLFYSVGIGQISSEVPQNLSASRPQDRQFILSSKKLLLSDSGFYLCAWSRQGADGYTFGSGTRLTVV.

CDR3 nucleotide sequence: TGTGCCAGTGGACCCAATAGCGGGGGATACAATGAGCAGTTCTTC. Protein sequence: CASGPNSGGYNEQFF. The chain carries TRBV27 and TRBJ2-1, with 9 positions matching TRBD2. The CDR3 spans 15 residues. The V gene's germline CDR1 is MNHEY and CDR2 SMNVEV (reference sequence). Unmatched junction bases numbered 10, after V lost 9 bases and J lost 4 bases.

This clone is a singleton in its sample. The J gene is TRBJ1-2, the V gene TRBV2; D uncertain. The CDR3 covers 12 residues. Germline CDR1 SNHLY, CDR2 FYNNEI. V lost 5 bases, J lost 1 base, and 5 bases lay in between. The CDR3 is CASSHVNYGYTF. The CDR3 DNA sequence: TGTGCCAGCAGTCATGTTAACTATGGCTACACCTTC.

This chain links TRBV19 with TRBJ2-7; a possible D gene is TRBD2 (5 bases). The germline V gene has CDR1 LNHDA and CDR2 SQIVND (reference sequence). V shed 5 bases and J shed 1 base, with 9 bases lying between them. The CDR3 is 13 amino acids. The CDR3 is CASSWEPSYEQYF. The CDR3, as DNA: TGTGCCAGTAGTTGGGAGCCATCCTACGAGCAGTACTTC. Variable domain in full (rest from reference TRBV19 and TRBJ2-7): DGGITQSPKYLFRKEGQNVTLSCEQNLNHDAMYWYRQDPGQGLRLIYYSQIVNDFQKGDIAEGYSVSREKKESFPLTVTSAQKNPTAFYLCASSWEPSYEQYFGPGTRLTVT.

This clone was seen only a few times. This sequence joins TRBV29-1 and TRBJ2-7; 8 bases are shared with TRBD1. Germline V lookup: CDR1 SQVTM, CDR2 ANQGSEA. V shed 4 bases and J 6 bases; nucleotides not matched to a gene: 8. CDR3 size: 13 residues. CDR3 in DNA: TGCAGCGTTGTGACCCTCACAGGGGGCGAGCAGTACTTC. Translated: CSVVTLTGGEQYF.

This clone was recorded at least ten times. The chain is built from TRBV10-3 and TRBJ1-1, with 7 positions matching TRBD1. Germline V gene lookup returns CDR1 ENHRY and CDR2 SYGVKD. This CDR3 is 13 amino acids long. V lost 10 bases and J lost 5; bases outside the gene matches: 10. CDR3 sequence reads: CATLQGKGTEAFF. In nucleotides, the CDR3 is TGTGCCACTCTACAGGGGAAGGGAACTGAAGCTTTCTTT.